Shown below are 14 T cell receptor beta chains from a single sample sequenced in a study of blood T cell repertoires in COVID-19. Profiled with immunoSEQ multiplex PCR; TCRdb holds only in-frame clones, not every one. The sample includes 62,000 or so clones, roughly 85% of them seen just once. Sequencing was done on a sample of peripheral blood. Receptors originate from a woman aged 55-69 years with acute or convalescent COVID-19.

The chain recombines TRBV7-8 with TRBJ1-5, with D possibly matching TRBD1 (6 bases). CDR1 and CDR2 (germline): SGHVS, FQNEAQ. The V and J ends lost 1 base and 6 bases respectively, with 13 bases between them. CDR3 length: 15 residues. CDR3 sequence reads: CASSLVSGVGQPQHF. CDR3 coding DNA: TGTGCCAGCAGCTTAGTTTCAGGGGTTGGTCAGCCCCAGCATTTT.

The V and J genes are TRBV19 and TRBJ1-2; 7 nucleotides match TRBD1. J was trimmed by 7 bases and V by 4 bases; bases with no gene match: 12. This CDR3 is 15 amino acids long. CDR1 LNHDA and CDR2 SQIVND come from the germline V gene (reference sequence). CDR3 sequence reads: CASSTAPTGVGGYTF. CDR3 nucleotides: TGTGCCAGTAGTACCGCGCCTACAGGGGTGGGTGGCTACACCTTC. The whole variable domain, remainder taken from reference TRBV19 and TRBJ1-2, is DGGITQSPKYLFRKEGQNVTLSCEQNLNHDAMYWYRQDPGQGLRLIYYSQIVNDFQKGDIAEGYSVSREKKESFPLTVTSAQKNPTAFYLCASSTAPTGVGGYTFGSGTRLTVV.

The chain combines TRBV7-9 with TRBJ2-7; 8 bases match TRBD2. The CDR3 has 15 amino acids. With 3 bases clipped from V and 5 bases from J, the junction kept 9 bases outside the gene matches. Germline CDR1 reads SEHNR; CDR2 reads FQNEAQ (reference sequence). The CDR3 is CASSFRAGASNEQYF. CDR3 in DNA: TGTGCCAGCAGCTTCAGAGCGGGAGCGTCCAACGAGCAGTACTTC.

The chain carries TRBV12-3 or TRBV12-4 and TRBJ2-5, with D possibly matching TRBD1 (5 bases). The V end was cut by 3 bases, the J end by 7 bases, with 9 bases between. The CDR3 contains 12 residues. The CDR3 coding sequence is TGTGCCAGCAGTTTCAGGGATGGGACCCAGTACTTC. Translated: CASSFRDGTQYF.

V and J are TRBV28 and TRBJ2-4; 7 bases map to TRBD1. Germline V lookup: CDR1 MDHEN, CDR2 SYDVKM. V trimming: 5 bases; J trimming: 6 bases; junction bases outside the gene matches: 10. This CDR3 is built from 15 residues. CDR3 amino acids: CASSVMTGRGNIQYF. CDR3 coding DNA: TGTGCCAGCAGTGTAATGACAGGGCGAGGAAACATTCAGTACTTC.

The J gene is TRBJ2-2, the V gene TRBV29-1; TRBD2 is a possible D gene (6 bases). Trimming pared 3 bases from V and 6 bases from J, leaving 8 bases between. The CDR3 is 12 amino acids. CDR1 and CDR2 from the germline V gene are SQVTM and ANQGSEA. CDR3 amino acids: CSVDSGAGELFF. CDR3 sequence (DNA): TGCAGCGTTGATTCGGGAGCCGGGGAGCTGTTTTTT.

This chain connects TRBV28 to TRBJ1-5; D is unresolved. Germline V gene sequence: CDR1 MDHEN, CDR2 SYDVKM. This CDR3 has 13 residues. V lost 3 bases, J lost 0 bases, and 3 bases lay in between. CDR3 amino acids: CASSFNSNQPQHF. The DNA of the CDR3 is TGTGCCAGCAGTTTTAATAGCAATCAGCCCCAGCATTTT.

The chain couples TRBV21-1 to TRBJ2-3; the D call of TRBD1 is as the table states it, not checked on the DNA. TRBV21-1 is a pseudogene locus. CDR3 length: 17 residues. The CDR3 protein is CASSKDPDRENTDTQYF. The CDR3 DNA reads TGTGCCAGCAGCAAAGACCCAGACAGGGAGAACACAGATACGCAGTATTTT.

The chain joins TRBV7-3 to TRBJ2-1; TRBD2 agrees at 7 bases. CDR3 length: 12 amino acids. The germline gives CDR1 SGHTA, CDR2 FQGTGA. Trimming took 2 bases from V and 10 from J; bases not matched to a gene: 2. The CDR3 sequence is CASSLGRGEQFF. CDR3 bases: TGTGCCAGCAGCTTAGGGAGGGGAGAGCAGTTCTTC.

The chain couples TRBV14 to TRBJ1-6; TRBD1 is a possible D gene (5 bases). V lost 1 base and J 5 bases, leaving 9 bases between the germline ends. The germline CDR1 and CDR2 sequences are SGHDN and FVKESK. The CDR3 runs to 15 residues. Here the CDR3 DNA reads TGTGCCAGCAGCCAAGGTGCAGGGAATAATTCACCCCTCCACTTT. This encodes CASSQGAGNNSPLHF. Together with reference TRBV14 and TRBJ1-6, the CDR3 gives the full variable domain: EAGVTQFPSHSVIEKGQTVTLRCDPISGHDNLYWYRRVMGKEIKFLLHFVKESKQDESGMPNNRFLAERTGGTYSTLKVQPAELEDSGVYFCASSQGAGNNSPLHFGNGTRLTVT.

The CDR3 protein is CAWSASGRGTDTQYF. The CDR3 DNA follows: TGTGCCTGGAGTGCTAGCGGGAGGGGCACAGATACGCAGTATTTT. The V and J genes are TRBV30 and TRBJ2-3, with 12 bases lining up with TRBD2. V trimming: 1 base; J trimming: 1 base; junction bases outside the gene matches: 0. The CDR3 length is 15 residues. In germline, CDR1 is GTSNPN, CDR2 SVGIG (reference sequence).

The V gene is TRBV28, the J gene TRBJ1-6; TRBD1 agrees at 9 bases. The ends lost 11 bases at V and 8 bases at J; junction bases unmatched: 7. CDR3 length: 13 amino acids. CDR1 and CDR2 (germline): MDHEN, SYDVKM. As DNA, the CDR3 is TGTGCCGGATCACAGGGGGCCGATTCACCCCTCCACTTT. Protein sequence: CAGSQGADSPLHF.

CDR3 in DNA: TGTGCCAGCAGACCGGGAGTGACCCTCATGAACACTGAAGCTTTCTTT. Protein sequence: CASRPGVTLMNTEAFF. This chain uses TRBV5-5 with TRBJ1-1; no reliable D call. V was shortened by 5 bases and J by 0 bases, with 17 bases between the two germline ends. The CDR3 covers 16 residues. Germline V gene data show CDR1 as SGHKS and CDR2 as YYEKEE (reference sequence).

With respect to this clone: The junction departs from germline at one end; a sequencing error may be responsible. The gene calls are TRBV19 and TRBJ1-4; 7 bases line up with TRBD1. This CDR3 is 13 amino acids long. The V gene's germline CDR1 is LNHDA and CDR2 SQIVND (reference sequence). The CDR3 coding sequence is TGTGCCAGTACTAGGGACAGACATGAACAACTGTTTTTT. This translates into CASTRDRHEQLFF.